This T cell receptor beta chain was retrieved from a study of blood T cell repertoires in COVID-19. About the study: The United States, Italy and Spain provided the acute and convalescent COVID-19 samples. Sources were T cells, B-cell-depleted T cells, or PBMCs; the material itself was cDNA or gDNA.

The length of the CDR3 is 15 residues. Germline V lookup: CDR1 SGHTA, CDR2 FQGTGA. V was cut by 2 bases and J by 0 bases, with 8 bases left in between. Per the original methods: Quantification of nucleated cells was approximated via reference gene primer amplification. Here immunoSEQ multiplex PCR was the method, and the copy in TCRdb shows in-frame clones only, minus some. The DNA was the basis for D and trimming; V, J and clone size are from that table. Altogether some 120,000 clones are present, around four fifths being singletons, with the ten largest covering 25%. This receptor was obtained from a human donor in a cohort sampled during active COVID-19. Sequencing was performed on peripheral blood. The V call is TRBV7-3, the J call TRBJ1-3; D unclear. The DNA for the CDR3 is TGTGCCAGCAGCTTATCATCGGGCTCTGGAAACACCATATATTTT. This translates into CASSLSSGSGNTIYF.